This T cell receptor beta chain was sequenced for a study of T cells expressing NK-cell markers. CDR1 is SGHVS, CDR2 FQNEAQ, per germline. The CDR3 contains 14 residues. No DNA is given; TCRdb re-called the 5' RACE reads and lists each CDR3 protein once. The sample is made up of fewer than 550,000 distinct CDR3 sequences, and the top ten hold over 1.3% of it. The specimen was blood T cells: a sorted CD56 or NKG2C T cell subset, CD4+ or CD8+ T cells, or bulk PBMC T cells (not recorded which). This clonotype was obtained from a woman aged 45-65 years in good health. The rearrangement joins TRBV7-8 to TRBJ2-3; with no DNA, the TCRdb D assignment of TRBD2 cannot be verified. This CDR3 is CASSYRDSGDTQYF.